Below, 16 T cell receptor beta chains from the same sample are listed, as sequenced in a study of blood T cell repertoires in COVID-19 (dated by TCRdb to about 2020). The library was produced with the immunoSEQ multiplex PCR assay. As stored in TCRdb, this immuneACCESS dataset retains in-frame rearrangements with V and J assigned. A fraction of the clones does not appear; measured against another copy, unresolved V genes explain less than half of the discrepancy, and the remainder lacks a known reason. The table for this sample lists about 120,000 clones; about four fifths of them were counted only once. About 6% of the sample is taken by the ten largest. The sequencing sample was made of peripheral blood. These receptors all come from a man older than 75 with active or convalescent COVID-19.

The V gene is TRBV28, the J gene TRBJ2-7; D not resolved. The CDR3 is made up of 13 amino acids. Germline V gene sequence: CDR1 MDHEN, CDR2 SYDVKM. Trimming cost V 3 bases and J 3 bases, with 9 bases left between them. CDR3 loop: CASSLETFYEQYF. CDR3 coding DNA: TGTGCCAGCAGTTTGGAGACCTTCTACGAGCAGTACTTC. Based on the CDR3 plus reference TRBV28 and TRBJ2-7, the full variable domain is DVKVTQSSRYLVKRTGEKVFLECVQDMDHENMFWYRQDPGLGLRLIYFSYDVKMKEKGDIPEGYSVSREKKERFSLILESASTNQTSMYLCASSLETFYEQYFGPGTRLTVT.

Here the CDR3 reads CAISESPNTNTEAFF. The CDR3 DNA sequence: TGTGCCATCAGTGAGTCGCCCAACACGAACACTGAAGCTTTCTTT. V is TRBV10-3 and J is TRBJ1-1, with D unresolved. Germline-derived CDR1 and CDR2 are ENHRY and SYGVKD. Trimming removed 0 bases from V and 1 base from J, with 9 bases in between. CDR3 length equals 15 residues.

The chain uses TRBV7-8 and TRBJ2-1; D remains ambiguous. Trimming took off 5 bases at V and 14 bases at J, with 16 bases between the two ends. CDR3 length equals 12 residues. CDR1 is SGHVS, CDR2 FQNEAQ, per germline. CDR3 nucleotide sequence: TGTGCCAGCAGCCTCTCCGCCGAGGTGGAGTTCTTC. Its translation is CASSLSAEVEFF.

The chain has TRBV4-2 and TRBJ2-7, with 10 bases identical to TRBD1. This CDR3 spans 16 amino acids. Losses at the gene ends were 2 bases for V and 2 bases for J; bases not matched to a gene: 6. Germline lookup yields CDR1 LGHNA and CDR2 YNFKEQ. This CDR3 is CASSQPPGQGTYEQYF. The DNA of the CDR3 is TGTGCCAGCAGCCAACCACCGGGACAGGGGACCTACGAGCAGTACTTC.

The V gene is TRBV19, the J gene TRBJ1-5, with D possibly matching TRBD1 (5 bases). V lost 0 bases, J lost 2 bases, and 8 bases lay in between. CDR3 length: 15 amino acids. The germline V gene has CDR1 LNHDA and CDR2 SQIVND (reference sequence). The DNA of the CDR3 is TGTGCCAGTAGTATAGACAGGGAGGGCAATCAGCCCCAGCATTTT. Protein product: CASSIDREGNQPQHF.

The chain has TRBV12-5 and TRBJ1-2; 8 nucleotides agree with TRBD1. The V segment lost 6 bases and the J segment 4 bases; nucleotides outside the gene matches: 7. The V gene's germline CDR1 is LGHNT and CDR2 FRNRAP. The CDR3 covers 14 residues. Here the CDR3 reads CASGRQGIGYGYTF. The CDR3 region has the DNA TGTGCTAGTGGCCGACAGGGGATAGGCTATGGCTACACCTTC.

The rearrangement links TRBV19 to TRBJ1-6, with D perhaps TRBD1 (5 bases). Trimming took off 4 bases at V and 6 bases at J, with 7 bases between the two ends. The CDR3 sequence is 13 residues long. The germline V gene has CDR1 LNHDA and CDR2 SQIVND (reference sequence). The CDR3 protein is CASSTGLNSPLHF. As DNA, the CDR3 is TGTGCCAGTAGTACGGGACTTAATTCACCCCTCCACTTT.

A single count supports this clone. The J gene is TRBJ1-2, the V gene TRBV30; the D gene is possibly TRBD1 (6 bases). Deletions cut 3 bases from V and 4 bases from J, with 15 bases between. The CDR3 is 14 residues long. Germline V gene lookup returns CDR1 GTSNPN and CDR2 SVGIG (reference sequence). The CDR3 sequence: CAWRGARFGYGYTF. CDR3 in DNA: TGTGCCTGGAGGGGGGCGCGGTTCGGCTATGGCTACACCTTC.

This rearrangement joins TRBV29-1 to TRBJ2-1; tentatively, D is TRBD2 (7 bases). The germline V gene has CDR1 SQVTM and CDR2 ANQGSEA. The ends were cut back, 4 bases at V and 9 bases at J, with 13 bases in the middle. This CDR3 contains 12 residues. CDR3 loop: CSVGLGGVEQFF. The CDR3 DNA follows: TGCAGCGTTGGACTAGGGGGGGTTGAGCAGTTCTTC.

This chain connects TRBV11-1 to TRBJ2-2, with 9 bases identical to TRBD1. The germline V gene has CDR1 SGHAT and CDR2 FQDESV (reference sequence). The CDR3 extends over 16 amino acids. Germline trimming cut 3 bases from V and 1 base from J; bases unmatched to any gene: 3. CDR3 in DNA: TGTGCCAGCAGCTTCCTGGGACAGGGGAACACCGGGGAGCTGTTTTTT. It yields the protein CASSFLGQGNTGELFF.

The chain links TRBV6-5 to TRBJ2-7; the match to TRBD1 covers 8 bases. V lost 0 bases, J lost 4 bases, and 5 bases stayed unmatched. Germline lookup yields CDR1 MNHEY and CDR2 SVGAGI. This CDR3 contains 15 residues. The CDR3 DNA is TGTGCCAGCAGTTACTCGGCTGGACAGGGTTACGAGCAGTACTTC. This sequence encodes CASSYSAGQGYEQYF.

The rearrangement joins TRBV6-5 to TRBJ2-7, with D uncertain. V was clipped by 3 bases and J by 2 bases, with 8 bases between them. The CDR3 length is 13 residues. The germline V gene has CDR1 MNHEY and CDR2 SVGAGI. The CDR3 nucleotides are TGTGCCAGCAGTTATACAGACCCCTACGAGCAGTACTTC. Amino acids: CASSYTDPYEQYF.

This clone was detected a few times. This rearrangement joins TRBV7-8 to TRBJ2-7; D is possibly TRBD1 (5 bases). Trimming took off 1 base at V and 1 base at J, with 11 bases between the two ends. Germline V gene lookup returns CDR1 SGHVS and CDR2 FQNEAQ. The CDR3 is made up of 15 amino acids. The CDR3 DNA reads TGTGCCAGCAGCTTAGGGGCGACAGTATCCTACGAGCAGTACTTC. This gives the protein CASSLGATVSYEQYF. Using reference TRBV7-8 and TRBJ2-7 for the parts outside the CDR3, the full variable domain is GAGVSQSPRYKVAKRGQDVALRCDPISGHVSLFWYQQALGQGPEFLTYFQNEAQLDKSGLPSDRFFAERPEGSVSTLKIQRTQQEDSAVYLCASSLGATVSYEQYFGPGTRLTVT.

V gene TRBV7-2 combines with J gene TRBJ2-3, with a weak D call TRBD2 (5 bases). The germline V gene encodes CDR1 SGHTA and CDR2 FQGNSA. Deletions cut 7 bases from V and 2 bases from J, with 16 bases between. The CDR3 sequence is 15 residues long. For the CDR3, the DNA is TGTGCCAGCAATAATCCTAGCCCTGCCACAGATACGCAGTATTTT. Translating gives CASNNPSPATDTQYF.

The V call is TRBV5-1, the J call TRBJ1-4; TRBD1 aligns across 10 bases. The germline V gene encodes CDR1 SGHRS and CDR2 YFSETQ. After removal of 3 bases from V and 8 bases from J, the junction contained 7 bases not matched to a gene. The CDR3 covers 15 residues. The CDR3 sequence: CASSYTGQGMEKLFF. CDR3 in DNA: TGCGCCAGCAGCTACACGGGACAGGGGATGGAAAAACTGTTTTTT.

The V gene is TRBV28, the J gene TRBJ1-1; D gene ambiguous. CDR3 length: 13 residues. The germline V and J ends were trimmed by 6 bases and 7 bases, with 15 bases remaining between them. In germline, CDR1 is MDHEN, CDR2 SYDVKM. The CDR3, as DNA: TGTGCCAGCAGATTGGCGGGGAACGGTGAAGCTTTCTTT. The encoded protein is CASRLAGNGEAFF.